Presented here are 24 T cell receptor beta chains from one specimen sequenced in a study of blood T cell repertoires in COVID-19. Profiled with immunoSEQ multiplex PCR; TCRdb holds only in-frame clones, not every one. Here the sample spans roughly 110,000 clones, over 60% being singletons. Sequencing used peripheral blood. The source of these receptors is a man between 65 and 85 years old with acute or convalescent COVID-19.

The gene calls are TRBV5-1 and TRBJ1-4; 7 nucleotides match TRBD1. This CDR3 comprises 14 residues. Germline CDR1 is SGHRS and CDR2 is YFSETQ. Trimming at V came to 4 bases and at J to 7 bases, leaving 7 bases not matched to a gene. The CDR3, as DNA: TGCGCCAGCAGCATAGGGACAGACGCTGAAAAACTGTTTTTT. This gives the protein CASSIGTDAEKLFF.

CDR3 DNA sequence: TGTGCCAGTACCGCCCCCGGACTAGGACGCACAGATACGCAGTATTTT. Protein sequence: CASTAPGLGRTDTQYF. The rearrangement uses TRBV19 and TRBJ2-3; 7 bases are a match to TRBD2. CDR1 is LNHDA, CDR2 SQIVND, per germline (reference sequence). The CDR3 is 16 residues long. J lost 1 base, V lost 7 bases, and 11 bases had no gene match.

This sequence joins TRBV6-5 and TRBJ2-7; 7 bases map to TRBD1. Trimming at V came to 2 bases and at J to 11 bases, leaving 6 bases not matched to a gene. Germline CDR1 MNHEY, CDR2 SVGAGI. The CDR3 has 12 amino acids. The CDR3 is CASSYRGDREYF. In DNA form, the CDR3 reads TGTGCCAGCAGTTACAGGGGAGACAGGGAGTACTTC.

This clone was counted between two and nine times. The chain couples TRBV7-9 to TRBJ2-7; 9 bases match TRBD1. V trimming: 5 bases; J trimming: 6 bases; junction bases outside the gene matches: 11. Germline V gene sequence: CDR1 SEHNR, CDR2 FQNEAQ (reference sequence). This CDR3 contains 15 residues. The CDR3 coding sequence is TGTGCCAGCAGCCCGTCTACGGGACAGGGTACCGAGCAGTACTTC. This translates into CASSPSTGQGTEQYF.

The chain employs TRBV18 and TRBJ1-6; D is possibly TRBD1 (6 bases). From germline, CDR1 is KGHSH and CDR2 LQKENI. V was shortened by 3 bases and J by 0 bases, with 12 bases between the two germline ends. The CDR3 is 17 amino acids. The CDR3 spells CASSPIQGSSYNSPLHF. The CDR3 DNA sequence: TGTGCCAGCTCACCTATTCAGGGGAGCTCCTATAATTCACCCCTCCACTTT.

This clone was recorded only once. The V and J genes are TRBV6-1 and TRBJ2-2; tentatively, D is TRBD1 (6 bases). The CDR3 consists of 15 residues. CDR1 is MNHNS, CDR2 SASEGT, per germline. V was cut by 1 base and J by 6 bases, with 12 bases left in between. The CDR3 loop is CASSEVGGAAGELFF. The CDR3 DNA reads as TGTGCCAGCAGTGAAGTTGGGGGCGCGGCCGGGGAGCTGTTTTTT.

This clone was observed a handful of times. The chain has TRBV27 and TRBJ1-2, with TRBD1 matching over 10 bases. The CDR3 sequence is 13 residues long. CDR1 and CDR2 (germline): MNHEY, SMNVEV (reference sequence). The J segment lost 7 bases and the V segment lost 6 bases, leaving 5 bases of the junction unmatched. CDR3 region: CASRGQGTVGYTF. As DNA, the CDR3 is TGTGCCAGCAGGGGACAGGGGACGGTTGGCTACACCTTC.

The J gene is TRBJ1-2, the V gene TRBV5-1, with TRBD1 matching 7 bases. Germline assignment: CDR1 SGHRS and CDR2 YFSETQ. V was pared by 1 base and J by 4 bases, with 7 bases of the junction left unmatched. The CDR3 has 15 amino acids. The CDR3 DNA follows: TGCGCCAGCAGCTTGAACCAGGGGGTTGGCTATGGCTACACCTTC. This codes for CASSLNQGVGYGYTF.

The rearrangement uses TRBV3-1 (or the pseudogene TRBV3-2) and TRBJ2-1; TRBD2 agrees at 8 bases. Per the germline V gene, CDR1 is LGHDT and CDR2 is YNNKEL (reference sequence). The V gene end was trimmed by 0 bases and the J gene end by 10 bases; junction bases not matched to a gene: 5. The CDR3 consists of 14 residues. In nucleotides, the CDR3 is TGTGCCAGCAGCCAAGATCCGGCGGGGGGAGAGCAGTTCTTC. This gives the protein CASSQDPAGGEQFF.

This clone has a count of ten or more. One end of the junction is discordant with germline, which a read error may explain. The V call is TRBV12-3 or TRBV12-4, the J call TRBJ1-2, with a weak D call TRBD1 (6 bases). The CDR3 has 10 amino acids. Here the CDR3 DNA reads TGTGCCAGCAGTTTACGGGACATCGGATTC. It is translated as CASSLRDIGF.

J is TRBJ1-5 and V is TRBV6-2 or TRBV6-3; a possible D gene is TRBD1 (5 bases). Trimming cost V 6 bases and J 6 bases, with 18 bases left between them. There are 15 residues in the CDR3. The germline gives CDR1 MNHEY, CDR2 SVGEGT. This CDR3 is CASSRSQGLGQPQHF. CDR3 DNA: TGTGCCAGCAGCCGATCTCAGGGCTTAGGTCAGCCCCAGCATTTT.

The chain recombines TRBV13 with TRBJ2-7; 7 positions agree with TRBD1. The V gene end was trimmed by 4 bases and the J gene end by 0 bases; junction bases not matched to a gene: 18. The CDR3 sequence is 19 residues long. CDR1 is PRHDT, CDR2 FYEKMQ, per germline (reference sequence). The CDR3 DNA reads TGTGCCAGCAGCTCATTTACAGGGGCGCGTACTATCCGCTCCTACGAGCAGTACTTC. Protein sequence: CASSSFTGARTIRSYEQYF.

The genes are TRBV19 and TRBJ2-2; the match to TRBD1 covers 8 bases. Germline CDR1 LNHDA, CDR2 SQIVND (reference sequence). The CDR3 is 15 amino acids. V trimming: 4 bases; J trimming: 1 base; junction bases outside the gene matches: 2. DNA of the CDR3: TGTGCCAGTAGTACCACAGGGGGGAACACCGGGGAGCTGTTTTTT. Translation: CASSTTGGNTGELFF. The full variable domain, completed using reference TRBV19 and TRBJ2-2, is DGGITQSPKYLFRKEGQNVTLSCEQNLNHDAMYWYRQDPGQGLRLIYYSQIVNDFQKGDIAEGYSVSREKKESFPLTVTSAQKNPTAFYLCASSTTGGNTGELFFGEGSRLTVL.

The rearrangement links TRBV10-1 to TRBJ1-6, with 8 bases matching TRBD1. CDR1 is WNHNN, CDR2 SYGVQD, per germline (reference sequence). This CDR3 region has 15 residues. Unmatched junction bases numbered 6, after V lost 3 bases and J lost 8 bases. The CDR3 protein is CASSESGGIDSPLHF. CDR3 bases: TGCGCCAGCAGTGAATCAGGGGGCATCGATTCACCCCTCCACTTT.

The genes are TRBV18 and TRBJ1-4, with D maybe TRBD1 (5 bases). CDR1 and CDR2 (germline): KGHSH, LQKENI. Trimming stripped 4 bases from V and 6 bases from J, with 9 bases between. The CDR3 covers 13 residues. The chain's CDR3 is CASSRQPDEKLFF. The CDR3 DNA reads TGTGCCAGCTCACGACAGCCTGATGAAAAACTGTTTTTT.

V usage is TRBV25-1 and J usage is TRBJ2-3; tentative D call: TRBD1 (5 bases). The ends were cut back, 0 bases at V and 2 bases at J, with 6 bases in the middle. Germline assignment: CDR1 MGHDK and CDR2 SYGVNS. The length of the CDR3 is 14 residues. CDR3 sequence reads: CASSEYGATDTQYF. The CDR3 DNA reads as TGTGCCAGCAGTGAATATGGGGCCACAGATACGCAGTATTTT.

The V gene is TRBV9, the J gene TRBJ1-1, with 7 bases aligning to TRBD1. This CDR3 is 16 amino acids long. Germline CDR1 reads SGDLS; CDR2 reads YYNGEE. Trimming took 0 bases from V and 1 from J; bases not matched to a gene: 6. The CDR3 is CASSVATPGGNTEAFF. Written as DNA, the CDR3 is TGTGCCAGCAGCGTAGCTACTCCAGGGGGGAACACTGAAGCTTTCTTT. Based on the CDR3 plus reference TRBV9 and TRBJ1-1, the full variable domain is DSGVTQTPKHLITATGQRVTLRCSPRSGDLSVYWYQQSLDQGLQFLIQYYNGEERAKGNILERFSAQQFPDLHSELNLSSLELGDSALYFCASSVATPGGNTEAFFGQGTRLTVV.

Comment on this clone: Other DNA sequences in the sample encode the same CDR3. J is TRBJ1-4 and V is TRBV5-1; the D is unclear. Looked up from germline, CDR1 is SGHRS and CDR2 is YFSETQ. CDR3 length: 15 residues. Between the trimmed V and J ends, which lost 0 bases and 2 bases, there was a span of 8 bases. CDR3 coding DNA: TGCGCCAGCAGCTTGGACGGGAGGACTAATGAAAAACTGTTTTTT. Translation: CASSLDGRTNEKLFF.

The chain employs TRBV12-3 or TRBV12-4 and TRBJ2-5, with D perhaps matching TRBD2 (6 bases). This CDR3 comprises 13 residues. V was pared by 5 bases and J by 5 bases, with 12 bases between. DNA for the CDR3: TGTGCCAGCAGTCGGGACCGGGGGGAGACCCAGTACTTC. Protein: CASSRDRGETQYF.

In DNA form, the CDR3 reads TGTGCCAGCAGTTTAGCAGGGGGCACTGAAGCTTTCTTT. Protein sequence: CASSLAGGTEAFF. The chain uses TRBV12-3 or TRBV12-4 and TRBJ1-1, with D perhaps TRBD1 (6 bases). Trimming removed 0 bases from V and 4 bases from J, with 6 bases in between. CDR3 length: 13 residues.

This clone was detected a few times. This chain uses TRBV7-3 with TRBJ1-1; 11 bases are a match to TRBD1. The CDR3 extends over 14 amino acids. Per germline, CDR1 SGHTA and CDR2 FQGTGA. After removal of 5 bases from V and 4 bases from J, the junction contained 3 bases not matched to a gene. DNA of the CDR3: TGTGCCAGCAGCGGACAGGGGGCCCTCACTGAAGCTTTCTTT. The encoded protein is CASSGQGALTEAFF.

The chain carries TRBV7-2 and TRBJ1-3; a possible D gene is TRBD1 (5 bases). V lost 4 bases to trimming and J lost 4 bases, with 14 bases between them. CDR1 is SGHTA and CDR2 is FQGNSA in the germline V gene. The CDR3 runs to 15 residues. The CDR3 here is CASSSLSGWGNTIYF. DNA of the CDR3: TGTGCCAGCAGCTCCCTCTCAGGGTGGGGAAACACCATATATTTT.

The gene calls are TRBV18 and TRBJ2-2; TRBD1 matches at 7 bases. J lost 7 bases, V lost 2 bases, and 4 bases had no gene match. Germline-derived CDR1 and CDR2 are KGHSH and LQKENI. The CDR3 has 14 residues. The CDR3 DNA reads TGTGCCAGCTCACCAAACCGGGACAGCGGGGAGCTGTTTTTT. Translating it yields CASSPNRDSGELFF.

V usage is TRBV3-1 (or the pseudogene TRBV3-2) and J usage is TRBJ1-2; TRBD1 might be the D (5 bases). V lost 4 bases and J lost 3, with 12 bases in between. This CDR3 spans 14 amino acids. Germline-derived CDR1 and CDR2 are LGHDT and YNNKEL (reference sequence). The CDR3 bases are TGTGCCAGCAGCCCCCCCGCAGGGTACTATGGCTACACCTTC. This gives the protein CASSPPAGYYGYTF.